This T cell receptor (beta chain) stems from a study of blood T cell repertoires in COVID-19. Turning to the study itself: T cells, B-cell-depleted T cells, or PBMCs provided the cDNA or gDNA that served as material.

Germline CDR1 and CDR2: MNHEY and SVGEGT. The germline V and J ends were trimmed by 2 bases and 4 bases, with 11 bases remaining between them. The CDR3 runs to 14 residues. About this clone: Within the sample, other DNA sequences also encode this same CDR3.

Data came from immunoSEQ multiplex PCR; TCRdb stores just in-frame clones and leaves some out. The table lists 250,000 to 350,000 clones, 89% of them singletons, with approximately 12% in the top ten. Sequences were obtained from peripheral blood. The chain couples TRBV6-2 or TRBV6-3 to TRBJ1-2; no clear D. The source of this sequence is a woman aged 60-70 years with acute or convalescent COVID-19. CDR3 DNA: TGTGCCAGCAGTTACGGTGCAGGAGGCTATGGCTACACCTTC. It is translated as CASSYGAGGYGYTF.